A single sample gave rise to the 28 T cell receptor beta chains below, sequenced in a study of Ad26.COV2.S vaccination and SARS-CoV-2 variants. As to treatment: some 20 received Ad26.COV2.S at low or high dose, single or two shots; about 5 received placebo; per-sample allocation not given. Material that was analyzed had been drawn on day 63 after the first vaccine or placebo injection. Produced via immunoSEQ multiplex PCR; TCRdb's table is partial and in-frame only. Seen here are about 280,000 clones, approximately 89% observed once, and the top ten hold around 3%. Sequencing used peripheral blood, obtained in a trial of Ad26.COV2.S vaccine versus placebo. The receptor set was obtained from a person between 18 and 60 years old who received the Ad26.COV2.S COVID-19 vaccine or a placebo.

The J gene is TRBJ2-1, the V gene TRBV5-1; 7 bases fit TRBD2. CDR1 and CDR2 (germline): SGHRS, YFSETQ. The CDR3 covers 13 residues. J was trimmed by 5 bases and V by 9 bases; bases with no gene match: 8. CDR3 loop: CATREGSDNEQFF. CDR3 DNA sequence: TGCGCCACCAGGGAGGGGTCCGACAATGAGCAGTTCTTC.

The chain has TRBV19 and TRBJ1-2, with D possibly being TRBD1 (6 bases). V was cut by 1 base and J by 6 bases, with 15 bases left in between. The CDR3 length is 15 residues. Germline V gene data show CDR1 as LNHDA and CDR2 as SQIVND (reference sequence). CDR3 amino acids: CASSIAITGLDGYTF. The CDR3 region has the DNA TGTGCCAGTAGTATAGCTATCACAGGGTTGGATGGCTACACCTTC.

V is TRBV30 and J is TRBJ1-3; D uncertain. The germline V gene has CDR1 GTSNPN and CDR2 SVGIG (reference sequence). V was pared by 4 bases and J by 2 bases, with 6 bases between. CDR3 length equals 12 residues. CDR3 region: CAWTRTGNTIYF. The CDR3 DNA reads as TGTGCCTGGACTAGAACTGGAAACACCATATATTTT. The whole variable domain, remainder taken from reference TRBV30 and TRBJ1-3, is SQTIHQWPATLVQPVGSPLSLECTVEGTSNPNLYWYRQAAGRGLQLLFYSVGIGQISSEVPQNLSASRPQDRQFILSSKKLLLSDSGFYLCAWTRTGNTIYFGEGSWLTVV.

This chain uses TRBV15 with TRBJ2-2, with D perhaps TRBD2 (6 bases). Germline lookup yields CDR1 LNHNV and CDR2 YYDKDF (reference sequence). V was shortened by 3 bases and J by 5 bases, with 10 bases between the two germline ends. The CDR3 extends over 14 amino acids. CDR3 residues: CATSSAGLTGELFF. CDR3 DNA: TGTGCCACCAGCAGTGCTGGACTAACCGGGGAGCTGTTTTTT.

In this sample, this clone turned up once. The V and J genes are TRBV27 and TRBJ1-2; TRBD1 is a possible D gene (6 bases). Germline lookup yields CDR1 MNHEY and CDR2 SMNVEV (reference sequence). CDR3 length: 15 amino acids. V was trimmed by 2 bases and J by 5 bases, leaving 15 bases between them. CDR3 loop: CASSLRAGVPYGYTF. The CDR3, as DNA: TGTGCCAGCAGTTTACGGGCAGGGGTCCCATATGGCTACACCTTC.

The J gene is TRBJ1-2, the V gene TRBV4-2, with unresolved D. The germline V gene has CDR1 LGHNA and CDR2 YNFKEQ. The length of the CDR3 is 14 residues. Trimming stripped 1 base from V and 3 bases from J, with 9 bases between. This CDR3 is CASSQAEGDYGYTF. As DNA, the CDR3 is TGTGCCAGCAGCCAAGCTGAGGGCGACTATGGCTACACCTTC.

This chain joins TRBV5-1 and TRBJ1-3; the match to TRBD1 covers 10 bases. CDR3 length: 20 amino acids. V trimming: 3 bases; J trimming: 0 bases; junction bases outside the gene matches: 15. Germline CDR1 is SGHRS and CDR2 is YFSETQ. CDR3 amino acids: CASSSGPGQGPTSSGNTIYF. The CDR3 DNA reads TGCGCCAGCAGCTCGGGACCGGGACAGGGGCCCACTAGCTCTGGAAACACCATATATTTT. Variable domain in full (rest from reference TRBV5-1 and TRBJ1-3): KAGVTQTPRYLIKTRGQQVTLSCSPISGHRSVSWYQQTPGQGLQFLFEYFSETQRNKGNFPGRFSGRQFSNSRSEMNVSTLELGDSALYLCASSSGPGQGPTSSGNTIYFGEGSWLTVV.

A note on this clone: An end of the junction does not agree with germline; a read error may underlie this. The chain links TRBV18 to TRBJ1-5; no clear D gene. CDR3 size: 15 residues. From germline, CDR1 is KGHSH and CDR2 LQKENI. The CDR3 DNA sequence: TGTGCCAGCTCCCCACTCGGCAATAGCAATCAGCCCCAGCATTTT. Translated, it gives CASSPLGNSNQPQHF.

The gene calls are TRBV6-1 and TRBJ1-2; 7 bases are a match to TRBD1. The V gene's germline CDR1 is MNHNS and CDR2 SASEGT. After removal of 4 bases from V and 0 bases from J, the junction contained 8 bases not matched to a gene. The CDR3 is 16 residues long. CDR3 in DNA: TGTGCCAGCAGTGGGGGACAGCCCTCAGCTAACTATGGCTACACCTTC. Translating it yields CASSGGQPSANYGYTF.

The chain joins TRBV2 to TRBJ2-1, with D maybe TRBD1 (5 bases). Germline V gene sequence: CDR1 SNHLY, CDR2 FYNNEI. V was shortened by 6 bases and J by 2 bases, with 11 bases between the two germline ends. The CDR3 spans 14 residues. The CDR3, as DNA: TGTGCCAGCAGACAGCAGGGTACCTACAATGAGCAGTTCTTC. It translates to CASRQQGTYNEQFF.

V and J are TRBV3-1 (or the pseudogene TRBV3-2) and TRBJ1-3, with D possibly being TRBD1 (6 bases). Trimming took off 1 base at V and 0 bases at J, with 13 bases between the two ends. CDR1 is LGHDT and CDR2 is YNNKEL in the germline V gene (reference sequence). The CDR3 loop spans 17 amino acids. The CDR3 sequence: CASSQVFGGLSGNTIYF. CDR3 DNA: TGTGCCAGCAGCCAAGTTTTCGGGGGGCTCTCTGGAAACACCATATATTTT.

The sample holds a few counts of this clone. The rearrangement links TRBV5-5 to TRBJ2-5; 10 bases agree with TRBD1. With V trimmed by 4 bases and J by 5 bases, 8 bases remained unmatched. CDR1 and CDR2 (germline): SGHKS, YYEKEE (reference sequence). The CDR3 contains 15 residues. The CDR3 DNA follows: TGTGCCAGCAGCCAAGGACAGGGGGTCCGGGAGACCCAGTACTTC. As protein: CASSQGQGVRETQYF.

The V call is TRBV7-2, the J call TRBJ1-2; unclear D gene. Germline V gene sequence: CDR1 SGHTA, CDR2 FQGNSA. The V end was cut by 1 base, the J end by 0 bases, with 12 bases between. This CDR3 comprises 16 residues. The CDR3 is CASSLVAVGSNYGYTF. The DNA for the CDR3 is TGTGCCAGCAGCTTAGTAGCTGTCGGCTCTAACTATGGCTACACCTTC.

About this clone: Other DNA variants within this sample encode the same CDR3. The chain has TRBV4-3 and TRBJ2-1; possibly TRBD1 or TRBD2 for D (6 bases each). The CDR3 spans 13 residues. Germline V gene data show CDR1 as LGHNA and CDR2 as YSLEER. V was trimmed by 1 base and J by 7 bases, leaving 8 bases between them. The CDR3 nucleotides read TGCGCCAGCAGCCAAGGAGGGGGGAATGAGCAGTTCTTC. Its translation is CASSQGGGNEQFF.

This clone was seen more than once but under ten times. The rearrangement joins TRBV4-1 to TRBJ2-1; possibly TRBD2 for D (5 bases). This CDR3 has 18 residues. V lost 1 base, J lost 0 bases, and 16 bases lay in between. Germline loops: CDR1 MGHRA, CDR2 YSYEKL. CDR3: CASSQANLLALSYNEQFF. The DNA of the CDR3 is TGCGCCAGCAGCCAAGCGAACCTTTTAGCGCTCTCCTACAATGAGCAGTTCTTC.

The genes are TRBV5-1 and TRBJ2-3; 8 bases are a match to TRBD1. CDR1 is SGHRS, CDR2 YFSETQ, per germline. V shed 3 bases and J 1 base; nucleotides not matched to a gene: 7. This CDR3 spans 16 amino acids. CDR3 region: CASSSGQVTGTDTQYF. In nucleotides, the CDR3 is TGCGCCAGCAGCTCGGGACAGGTCACGGGCACAGATACGCAGTATTTT.

The V gene is TRBV7-9, the J gene TRBJ1-1; D unclear. V gave up 0 bases and J gave up 1 base, with 12 bases separating them. The CDR3 length is 16 residues. Germline CDR1 is SEHNR and CDR2 is FQNEAQ (reference sequence). CDR3 sequence (DNA): TGTGCCAGCAGCTTAGCCCTGGGTCTGGCGAACACTGAAGCTTTCTTT. It is translated as CASSLALGLANTEAFF.

The V and J genes are TRBV28 and TRBJ2-7; D gene unclear. Germline values: CDR1 MDHEN, CDR2 SYDVKM. V was clipped by 6 bases and J by 1 base, with 13 bases between them. CDR3 length equals 14 residues. CDR3 sequence (DNA): TGTGCCAGCAGCCGAACCGGGCCATCCTACGAGCAGTACTTC. Protein sequence: CASSRTGPSYEQYF.

The chain combines TRBV6-5 with TRBJ2-7, with D perhaps being TRBD1 or TRBD2 (6 bases each). CDR1 and CDR2 (germline): MNHEY, SVGAGI. The CDR3 is made up of 15 amino acids. Trimming shortened V by 6 bases and J by 2 bases, and 17 bases separated the two germline ends. The CDR3 coding sequence is TGTGCCAGCAGCCCGCGAAGGGGGGACACCTACGAGCAGTACTTC. It codes for CASSPRRGDTYEQYF.

The chain recombines TRBV20-1 with TRBJ2-7, with D uncertain. The V end lost 6 bases, the J end lost 4 bases, and 10 bases lay between the germline ends. This CDR3 has 11 residues. CDR1 is DFQATT, CDR2 SNEGSKA, per germline (reference sequence). CDR3 nucleotides: TGCAGTGCAATTAGTCGGTACGAGCAGTACTTC. Its translation: CSAISRYEQYF.

The chain employs TRBV23-1 and TRBJ2-3, with TRBD2 matching 11 bases. TRBV23-1 is noted as an ORF with a role that remains uncertain. V was pared by 2 bases and J by 0 bases, with 10 bases of the junction left unmatched. The length of the CDR3 is 19 residues. The DNA of the CDR3 is TGCGCCAGCAGTCAAAAGGGGACTAGCGGAGACCTTAGCACAGATACGCAGTATTTT. This sequence encodes CASSQKGTSGDLSTDTQYF.

The chain combines TRBV9 with TRBJ1-2; D not resolved. V shed 0 bases and J shed 4 bases, with 16 bases lying between them. The CDR3 totals 16 residues. Germline CDR1 is SGDLS and CDR2 is YYNGEE. This CDR3 reads CASSVDGDPGGYGYTF. The DNA of the CDR3 is TGTGCCAGCAGCGTAGATGGTGACCCGGGTGGCTATGGCTACACCTTC.

The J gene is TRBJ1-1, the V gene TRBV6-5; D unresolved. The CDR3 length is 13 residues. Between the trimmed V and J ends, which lost 5 bases and 0 bases, there was a span of 7 bases. Germline CDR1 reads MNHEY; CDR2 reads SVGAGI. The CDR3 nucleotides are TGTGCCAGCAGTCGGCAGCTGAACACTGAAGCTTTCTTT. Protein product: CASSRQLNTEAFF.

The chain uses TRBV5-1 and TRBJ2-2, with 8 bases matching TRBD1. Germline CDR1 is SGHRS and CDR2 is YFSETQ. The CDR3 is 14 amino acids. Losses at the gene ends were 6 bases for V and 6 bases for J; bases not matched to a gene: 7. The DNA of the CDR3 is TGCGCCAGCACCCGGACAGGGCGGGCCGGGGAGCTGTTTTTT. The encoded protein is CASTRTGRAGELFF. The complete variable domain, with remaining parts taken from reference TRBV5-1 and TRBJ2-2, reads KAGVTQTPRYLIKTRGQQVTLSCSPISGHRSVSWYQQTPGQGLQFLFEYFSETQRNKGNFPGRFSGRQFSNSRSEMNVSTLELGDSALYLCASTRTGRAGELFFGEGSRLTVL.

The chain links TRBV5-1 to TRBJ2-3; 11 bases fit TRBD2. The CDR3 totals 16 residues. Trimming at V came to 4 bases and at J to 2 bases, leaving 6 bases not matched to a gene. The germline CDR1 and CDR2 sequences are SGHRS and YFSETQ. The CDR3 sequence: CASSPGTSGNTDTQYF. CDR3 sequence (DNA): TGCGCCAGCAGCCCCGGGACTAGCGGAAACACAGATACGCAGTATTTT.

The chain's CDR3 is CASSLARVGGNTGELFF. The CDR3 DNA reads as TGTGCCAGCAGCTTAGCGCGGGTTGGAGGCAACACCGGGGAGCTGTTTTTT. The J gene is TRBJ2-2, the V gene TRBV7-8; D may be TRBD2 (5 bases). CDR3 length: 17 amino acids. Trimming took 0 bases from V and 2 from J, leaving 13 bases between them. The germline V gene has CDR1 SGHVS and CDR2 FQNEAQ.

Here the CDR3 reads CASSFMDRVSPGELFF. The CDR3 DNA sequence: TGTGCCAGCTCTTTTATGGACAGGGTGTCTCCCGGGGAGCTGTTTTTT. The J gene is TRBJ2-2, the V gene TRBV2, with 8 nucleotides matching TRBD1. The J segment lost 6 bases and the V segment lost 8 bases, leaving 14 bases of the junction unmatched. The CDR3 runs 16 residues. The V gene's germline CDR1 is SNHLY and CDR2 FYNNEI.

The J gene is TRBJ2-1, the V gene TRBV11-2, with D hard to call. The CDR3 spans 14 residues. V lost 4 bases, J lost 4 bases, and 11 bases lay in between. The germline gives CDR1 SGHAT, CDR2 FQNNGV. The DNA for the CDR3 is TGTGCCAGCAGCTCCTCGTCAGCGTACAATGAGCAGTTCTTC. Translation: CASSSSSAYNEQFF. The full variable domain, its missing parts supplied by reference TRBV11-2 and TRBJ2-1, is EAGVAQSPRYKIIEKRQSVAFWCNPISGHATLYWYQQILGQGPKLLIQFQNNGVVDDSQLPKDRFSAERLKGVDSTLKIQPAKLEDSAVYLCASSSSSAYNEQFFGPGTRLTVL.